Listed here are 26 T cell receptor beta chains from one sample, sequenced in a study of blood T cell repertoires in COVID-19. TCRdb's table, derived via immunoSEQ multiplex PCR, lists solely in-frame clones and lacks some. Among 280,000 or so clones listed, around 88% were seen once. The sample comprised peripheral blood. Every receptor here comes from a woman in her thirties who had recovered from COVID-19.

This chain joins TRBV24-1 and TRBJ2-5; possibly TRBD1 for D (5 bases). The CDR3 loop spans 15 amino acids. Germline CDR1 KGHDR, CDR2 SFDVKD. The V end was cut by 1 base, the J end by 0 bases, with 8 bases between. CDR3 sequence: CATSDFARDQETQYF. CDR3 bases: TGTGCCACCAGTGATTTTGCCAGGGACCAAGAGACCCAGTACTTC.

The chain carries TRBV29-1 and TRBJ1-1; TRBD1 is a possible D gene (6 bases). V dropped 6 bases and J dropped 1 base, with 21 bases sitting between them. The CDR3 totals 16 residues. CDR1 is SQVTM and CDR2 is ANQGSEA in the germline V gene. CDR3 residues: CSVTLSGGAPNTEAFF. CDR3 in DNA: TGCAGCGTCACCCTAAGTGGGGGCGCACCGAACACTGAAGCTTTCTTT.

The chain's CDR3 is CASSLHSETEKLFF. The CDR3 bases are TGCGCCAGCAGCCTTCACAGTGAGACCGAAAAACTGTTTTTT. This chain connects TRBV5-1 to TRBJ1-4, with D hard to call. Germline CDR1 reads SGHRS; CDR2 reads YFSETQ. V shed 4 bases and J shed 8 bases, with 15 bases lying between them. This CDR3 has 14 amino acids.

The chain couples TRBV7-9 to TRBJ1-2, with TRBD1 matching over 10 bases. The V gene's germline CDR1 is SEHNR and CDR2 FQNEAQ (reference sequence). J was trimmed by 4 bases and V by 6 bases; bases with no gene match: 14. CDR3 length: 17 residues. CDR3 in DNA: TGTGCCAGCAGTTCTTCCAGGGACAGGGGTATTATCTATGGCTACACCTTC. Its translation: CASSSSRDRGIIYGYTF.

The V gene is TRBV7-2, the J gene TRBJ2-7; 8 bases agree with TRBD2. The CDR3 contains 19 residues. The V gene's germline CDR1 is SGHTA and CDR2 FQGNSA. V gave up 5 bases and J gave up 5 bases; unmatched junction bases: 23. The CDR3 sequence is CASSLPRGRAGGGLNEQYF. For the CDR3, the DNA is TGTGCCAGCAGCCTTCCTAGGGGCAGGGCCGGCGGGGGGTTGAACGAGCAGTACTTC.

V gene TRBV18 combines with J gene TRBJ2-5, with D perhaps matching TRBD2 (6 bases). V lost 3 bases and J 4 bases, leaving 18 bases between the germline ends. Germline V gene data show CDR1 as KGHSH and CDR2 as LQKENI. The CDR3 extends over 16 amino acids. CDR3 nucleotides: TGTGCCAGCTCACCTGTCTCCGGGAGTGGAGGAGAGACCCAGTACTTC. It yields the protein CASSPVSGSGGETQYF. Complete variable domain (other parts from reference TRBV18 and TRBJ2-5): NAGVMQNPRHLVRRRGQEARLRCSPMKGHSHVYWYRQLPEEGLKFMVYLQKENIIDESGMPKERFSAEFPKEGPSILRIQQVVRGDSAAYFCASSPVSGSGGETQYFGPGTRLLVL.

In its sample, this clone was seen once. The chain joins TRBV2 to TRBJ2-7, with TRBD1 as a possible D gene (6 bases). Germline lookup yields CDR1 SNHLY and CDR2 FYNNEI. Trimming took 6 bases from V and 2 from J, leaving 14 bases between them. The CDR3 contains 14 residues. This CDR3 reads CASRSVGQPYEQYF. CDR3 nucleotide sequence: TGTGCCAGCAGGTCAGTTGGACAGCCCTACGAGCAGTACTTC.

The rearrangement uses TRBV6-5 and TRBJ2-7; 7 bases line up with TRBD1. The germline gives CDR1 MNHEY, CDR2 SVGAGI. V gave up 6 bases and J gave up 0 bases; unmatched junction bases: 5. The CDR3 is made up of 14 amino acids. CDR3 nucleotide sequence: TGTGCCAGCAGGCCGGACAGGTTCTCCTACGAGCAGTACTTC. It specifies CASRPDRFSYEQYF.

The V call is TRBV11-2, the J call TRBJ2-7; TRBD1 might be the D (5 bases). Germline V gene data show CDR1 as SGHAT and CDR2 as FQNNGV. V lost 3 bases to trimming and J lost 7 bases, with 19 bases between them. CDR3 length: 15 amino acids. The DNA of the CDR3 is TGTGCCAGCAGCTTTTTCTGGACACCCGTGGAGGAGCAGTACTTC. It codes for CASSFFWTPVEEQYF.

This chain links TRBV6-1 with TRBJ1-2, with 7 bases matching TRBD1. V lost 1 base to trimming and J lost 8 bases; unmatched junction nucleotides: 4. The CDR3 runs to 13 residues. The V gene's germline CDR1 is MNHNS and CDR2 SASEGT. The CDR3 DNA sequence: TGTGCCAGCAGTGAAGGGAGGGGGCGAGGCTACACCTTC. Amino acids: CASSEGRGRGYTF.

This clone was found once. The rearrangement joins TRBV28 to TRBJ1-1; D is ambiguous. CDR3 size: 15 residues. V lost 3 bases and J lost 0, with 11 bases in between. The germline CDR1 and CDR2 sequences are MDHEN and SYDVKM. The CDR3 DNA sequence: TGTGCCAGCAGTTTGGCGGAACGGTTGAACACTGAAGCTTTCTTT. Translating gives CASSLAERLNTEAFF. Together with reference TRBV28 and TRBJ1-1, the CDR3 gives the full variable domain: DVKVTQSSRYLVKRTGEKVFLECVQDMDHENMFWYRQDPGLGLRLIYFSYDVKMKEKGDIPEGYSVSREKKERFSLILESASTNQTSMYLCASSLAERLNTEAFFGQGTRLTVV.

This chain connects TRBV6-6 to TRBJ2-3; 9 bases fit TRBD2. J lost 1 base, V lost 2 bases, and 4 bases had no gene match. Germline values: CDR1 MNHNY, CDR2 SVGAGI (reference sequence). The CDR3 has 16 amino acids. The CDR3: CASSYAKRGGTDTQYF. CDR3 nucleotide sequence: TGTGCCAGCAGTTACGCGAAGCGGGGGGGCACAGATACGCAGTATTTT.

V gene TRBV5-1 combines with J gene TRBJ2-7, with D perhaps matching TRBD1 (6 bases). Per germline, CDR1 SGHRS and CDR2 YFSETQ. Between the trimmed V and J ends, which lost 4 bases and 3 bases, there was a span of 11 bases. This CDR3 has 13 amino acids. The CDR3 loop is CASSPDRRYEQYF. In nucleotides, the CDR3 is TGCGCCAGCAGCCCAGACAGGCGCTACGAGCAGTACTTC.

V gene TRBV2 combines with J gene TRBJ2-5, with 11 nucleotides matching TRBD2. The CDR3 has 14 residues. Germline lookup yields CDR1 SNHLY and CDR2 FYNNEI. Trimming cost V 3 bases and J 4 bases; bases outside gene matches: 1. CDR3 bases: TGTGCCAGCAGTGACCTAGCGGGGGGAGAGACCCAGTACTTC. It yields the protein CASSDLAGGETQYF.

The rearrangement joins TRBV28 to TRBJ1-6; 10 nucleotides line up with TRBD1. The V gene's germline CDR1 is MDHEN and CDR2 SYDVKM. CDR3 length: 14 amino acids. Trimming at V came to 6 bases and at J to 10 bases, leaving 6 bases not matched to a gene. This CDR3 is CASRMGQGWSPLHF. CDR3 nucleotides: TGTGCCAGCAGGATGGGACAGGGGTGGTCACCCCTCCACTTT.

This chain joins TRBV6-1 and TRBJ1-6, with 8 bases aligning to TRBD1. The CDR3 runs to 16 residues. Trimming took 4 bases from V and 7 from J; bases not matched to a gene: 9. CDR1 and CDR2 (germline): MNHNS, SASEGT. The chain's CDR3 is CASSGDRRAENSPLHF. The CDR3 DNA follows: TGTGCCAGCAGTGGGGACAGGCGGGCAGAAAATTCACCCCTCCACTTT.

In its sample, this clone was seen a few times. The V call is TRBV4-3, the J call TRBJ2-6, with D tentatively TRBD1 (6 bases). Trimming took off 0 bases at V and 0 bases at J, with 6 bases between the two ends. CDR1 is LGHNA, CDR2 YSLEER, per germline. The CDR3 totals 16 residues. CDR3 bases: TGCGCCAGCAGCCAAGAGGGACACTCTGGGGCCAACGTCCTGACTTTC. Amino acids: CASSQEGHSGANVLTF.

The rearrangement joins TRBV18 to TRBJ2-1; 7 bases line up with TRBD1. Germline loops: CDR1 KGHSH, CDR2 LQKENI. The CDR3 consists of 14 residues. V lost 3 bases to trimming and J lost 5 bases; unmatched junction nucleotides: 4. CDR3 DNA sequence: TGTGCCAGCTCACCCGACAGGGCCAACAATGAGCAGTTCTTC. Translation gives CASSPDRANNEQFF.

This chain connects TRBV7-9 to TRBJ2-7; no definite D call. CDR3 size: 14 residues. Per the germline V gene, CDR1 is SEHNR and CDR2 is FQNEAQ (reference sequence). Trimming removed 4 bases at V and 3 bases at J, with 13 bases between. CDR3 region: CASSSPRSYYEQYF. The DNA of the CDR3 is TGTGCCAGCAGCTCCCCGAGAAGCTACTACGAGCAGTACTTC.

This chain links TRBV9 with TRBJ1-1, with 9 bases that match TRBD1. Germline trimming cut 4 bases from V and 6 bases from J; bases unmatched to any gene: 7. This CDR3 comprises 14 residues. Germline CDR1 SGDLS, CDR2 YYNGEE. Written as DNA, the CDR3 is TGTGCCAGCAGCCTTGGGACAGGGATCGCTGAAGCTTTCTTT. Its translation: CASSLGTGIAEAFF.

The genes are TRBV4-2 and TRBJ1-1; the D is unclear. Trimming cost V 0 bases and J 1 base, with 6 bases left between them. The CDR3 consists of 14 residues. Germline CDR1 LGHNA, CDR2 YNFKEQ. The CDR3 nucleotides read TGTGCCAGCAGCCAAGACGCGGGGAACACTGAAGCTTTCTTT. This gives the protein CASSQDAGNTEAFF.

The chain joins TRBV7-2 to TRBJ1-1; 7 positions match TRBD1. The J segment lost 4 bases and the V segment lost 5 bases, leaving 4 bases of the junction unmatched. Germline lookup yields CDR1 SGHTA and CDR2 FQGNSA. This CDR3 is built from 13 residues. CDR3 amino acids: CASSPDRATEAFF. CDR3 nucleotides: TGTGCCAGCAGCCCAGACAGGGCCACTGAAGCTTTCTTT. The whole variable domain, remainder taken from reference TRBV7-2 and TRBJ1-1, is GAGVSQSPSNKVTEKGKDVELRCDPISGHTALYWYRQSLGQGLEFLIYFQGNSAPDKSGLPSDRFSAERTGGSVSTLTIQRTQQEDSAVYLCASSPDRATEAFFGQGTRLTVV.

This clone is a singleton in its sample. V is TRBV28 and J is TRBJ1-1, with TRBD1 matching over 8 bases. The CDR3 contains 14 residues. V shed 4 bases, J shed 3 bases, and the junction held 4 bases outside the gene matches. The germline V gene has CDR1 MDHEN and CDR2 SYDVKM. CDR3 amino acids: CASSSGGRYTEAFF. The CDR3, as DNA: TGTGCCAGCAGTTCAGGGGGCCGATACACTGAAGCTTTCTTT.

The chain couples TRBV6-2 or TRBV6-3 to TRBJ1-1, with TRBD1 identical over 7 bases. This CDR3 is 14 amino acids long. J gave up 4 bases and V 5 bases, and 7 bases lay outside the gene matches. CDR1 is MNHEY, CDR2 SVGEGT, per germline. The CDR3 here is CASSNRGRGTEAFF. CDR3 bases: TGTGCCAGCAGTAACAGGGGACGGGGCACTGAAGCTTTCTTT.

The chain has TRBV10-2 and TRBJ2-5, with D unclear. There are 13 residues in the CDR3. Deletions cut 6 bases from V and 1 base from J, with 9 bases between. Germline CDR1 is WSHSY and CDR2 is SAAADI. CDR3 in amino acids: CASRAQPQETQYF. DNA of the CDR3: TGCGCCAGCAGGGCACAACCCCAAGAGACCCAGTACTTC.

The V and J genes are TRBV5-5 and TRBJ2-2; possible D gene TRBD1, 6 bases. This CDR3 spans 16 amino acids. Germline V lookup: CDR1 SGHKS, CDR2 YYEKEE (reference sequence). V was clipped by 2 bases and J by 0 bases, with 11 bases between them. The CDR3 loop is CASSFRQVANTGELFF. CDR3 DNA: TGTGCCAGCAGCTTTAGACAGGTCGCGAACACCGGGGAGCTGTTTTTT.